The next 32 T cell receptor beta chains were all read from a single sample in a study of T-cell reconstitution after alpha-beta-depleted transplantation in children (dated by TCRdb to 2015 to 2016). The library relied on PCR. These reads were obtained on an Illumina HiSeq 2500. Molecular barcoding was employed in the preparation of TCR libraries, with unique molecular identifiers being used to normalize TCRbeta repertoire quantification. The raw public data were reprocessed by TCRdb itself: fastp quality trimming at Q25, MiXCR clonotype calling, in-frame beta chains only. Rows are unified per CDR3 protein, each entry keeping the most common DNA and genes. Counted in this sample were about 640,000 distinct CDR3 sequences; 10% to 15% of them appeared once. Approximately 2% of the sample rests with the top ten. The treatment or condition label, as the study defines it: allogeneic hematopoietic cell transplantation with graft depleted of TCRalphabeta T cells and CD19 B cells.

The sequences come from PBMCs, mostly from graft donor cells, collected 360 days after TCRalphabeta/CD19-depleted stem cell transplant. The receptors stem from a male patient under 18 who had a stem cell transplant for acute myeloid leukemia, so the T cells may come from the graft donor.

This clonotype was seen many times. The chain has TRBV29-1 and TRBJ2-7; tentatively, D is TRBD2 (6 bases). This CDR3 contains 11 residues. The V gene lost 4 bases and the J gene lost 6 bases, with 10 bases spanning the gap. The V gene's germline CDR1 is SQVTM and CDR2 ANQGSEA. The CDR3 DNA reads TGCAGCGTTGCCGGCGGGACCGAGCAGTACTTC. It encodes CSVAGGTEQYF.

The gene calls are TRBV5-1 and TRBJ1-5; 7 bases are shared with TRBD1. This CDR3 contains 15 residues. Germline V lookup: CDR1 SGHRS, CDR2 YFSETQ. V lost 4 bases and J lost 6; bases outside the gene matches: 10. CDR3 nucleotide sequence: TGCGCCAGCAGCACGGGACAAGGGGGCGGTCAGCCCCAGCATTTT. Translated: CASSTGQGGGQPQHF.

The chain uses TRBV29-1 and TRBJ1-1; D is perhaps TRBD1 (6 bases). Germline V gene data show CDR1 as SQVTM and CDR2 as ANQGSEA. The CDR3 loop spans 15 amino acids. The V end lost 6 bases, the J end lost 1 base, and 18 bases lay between the germline ends. The CDR3: CSVSRLLTGNTEAFF. Written as DNA, the CDR3 is TGCAGCGTGAGTCGCCTCTTGACAGGGAACACTGAAGCTTTCTTT. Together with reference TRBV29-1 and TRBJ1-1, the CDR3 gives the full variable domain: SAVISQKPSRDICQRGTSLTIQCQVDSQVTMMFWYRQQPGQSLTLIATANQGSEATYESGFVIDKFPISRPNLTFSTLTVSNMSPEDSSIYLCSVSRLLTGNTEAFFGQGTRLTVV.

This clonotype was counted only a few times. This chain joins TRBV28 and TRBJ2-1; unclear D gene. Germline CDR1 MDHEN, CDR2 SYDVKM. Trimming cost V 5 bases and J 2 bases, with 10 bases left between them. The CDR3 consists of 14 residues. The CDR3 region is CASSPYGPYNEQFF. The CDR3 DNA reads as TGTGCCAGCAGTCCTTACGGACCCTACAATGAGCAGTTCTTC.

This clonotype has only a few counts. CDR3 nucleotide sequence: TGTGCCAGCAGTTTGTGGCGGGGGCACACAGATACGCAGTATTTT. It encodes CASSLWRGHTDTQYF. The genes are TRBV28 and TRBJ2-3; D is perhaps TRBD2 (7 bases). The germline gives CDR1 MDHEN, CDR2 SYDVKM. Trimming left V 3 bases short and J 2 bases short, with 12 bases between. The CDR3 spans 15 residues.

This chain connects TRBV7-2 to TRBJ1-2, with D possibly TRBD1 on 5 matching bases. V was pared by 5 bases and J by 3 bases, with 10 bases between. Germline loops: CDR1 SGHTA, CDR2 FQGNSA. The CDR3 has 13 amino acids. The CDR3 sequence is CASSPPGDYGYTF. In DNA form, the CDR3 reads TGTGCCAGCAGCCCCCCGGGGGACTATGGCTACACCTTC.

The V and J genes are TRBV27 and TRBJ2-7; possible D gene TRBD1, 6 bases. This CDR3 spans 14 amino acids. Germline V gene lookup returns CDR1 MNHEY and CDR2 SMNVEV (reference sequence). V dropped 5 bases and J dropped 3 bases, with 14 bases sitting between them. CDR3 amino acids: CASSMYRALYEQYF. CDR3 in DNA: TGTGCCAGCAGTATGTACAGGGCTCTCTACGAGCAGTACTTC.

This clonotype was seen at least ten times. In nucleotides, the CDR3 is TGTGCCAGCAGCTTTAGCCTACGGAGCTCCTACGAGCAGTACTTC. Amino acid sequence: CASSFSLRSSYEQYF. This chain connects TRBV5-5 to TRBJ2-7; D ambiguous. This CDR3 has 15 residues. The germline gives CDR1 SGHKS, CDR2 YYEKEE (reference sequence). V was shortened by 2 bases and J by 0 bases, with 12 bases between the two germline ends.

This clonotype has just a few counts. The chain carries TRBV12-3 or TRBV12-4 and TRBJ1-2; maybe TRBD1 (5 bases). With 6 bases removed from V and 3 bases from J, the gap between germline ends came to 20 bases. This CDR3 has 16 residues. DNA for the CDR3: TGTGCCAGCAGCTCCCGGGGGAACAGCAGACACTATGGCTACACCTTC. This codes for CASSSRGNSRHYGYTF.

This clonotype was seen a handful of times. The J gene is TRBJ2-1, the V gene TRBV12-3 or TRBV12-4; 7 bases are a match to TRBD2. J gave up 9 bases and V 2 bases, and 7 bases lay outside the gene matches. The CDR3 extends over 14 amino acids. DNA of the CDR3: TGTGCCAGCAGTTTATCAGCGGGAAAGAGTGAGCAGTTCTTC. Amino acid sequence: CASSLSAGKSEQFF.

The V call is TRBV12-3 or TRBV12-4, the J call TRBJ2-7; 8 bases fit TRBD2. This CDR3 comprises 16 residues. The V gene end was trimmed by 3 bases and the J gene end by 4 bases; junction bases not matched to a gene: 11. The CDR3 DNA sequence: TGTGCCAGCAGTTTCTCCGAGGCGGGAGGAGTTTACGAGCAGTACTTC. Amino acids: CASSFSEAGGVYEQYF.

Here the CDR3 DNA reads TGCGCCAGCAGCTTGGGACTAGCGGGAATACTTTCCTACGAGCAGTACTTC. This codes for CASSLGLAGILSYEQYF. The chain links TRBV5-1 to TRBJ2-7; 11 bases agree with TRBD2. The CDR3 loop spans 17 amino acids. The V gene end was trimmed by 0 bases and the J gene end by 1 base; junction bases not matched to a gene: 6. Looked up from germline, CDR1 is SGHRS and CDR2 is YFSETQ.

In this sample, this clonotype turned up a few times. This chain links TRBV9 with TRBJ2-5; tentative D call: TRBD2 (6 bases). Germline values: CDR1 SGDLS, CDR2 YYNGEE. This CDR3 spans 14 amino acids. V dropped 0 bases and J dropped 5 bases, with 11 bases sitting between them. The CDR3 region has the DNA TGTGCCAGCAGCGTAGCCATCCGGGAGGAGACCCAGTACTTC. It specifies CASSVAIREETQYF.

This clonotype has just a few counts. V gene TRBV5-1 combines with J gene TRBJ2-5, with 9 bases lining up with TRBD2. J lost 2 bases, V lost 0 bases, and 8 bases had no gene match. CDR1 is SGHRS and CDR2 is YFSETQ in the germline V gene. The length of the CDR3 is 17 residues. The CDR3 DNA sequence: TGCGCCAGCAGCTTGGAATGGCGGGAGGGGGGGCAAGAGACCCAGTACTTC. This codes for CASSLEWREGGQETQYF.

The chain couples TRBV6-2 or TRBV6-3 to TRBJ2-1; D is undetermined. Germline V gives CDR1 MNHEY, CDR2 SVGEGT. V was shortened by 2 bases and J by 5 bases, with 10 bases between the two germline ends. The CDR3 sequence is 14 residues long. The CDR3: CASSYSVAHNEQFF. In DNA form, the CDR3 reads TGTGCCAGCAGTTACAGTGTAGCTCACAATGAGCAGTTCTTC.

This clonotype has at least ten counts. The V and J genes are TRBV9 and TRBJ1-5; 8 nucleotides agree with TRBD1. Germline V CDR1 and CDR2: SGDLS, YYNGEE. V was pared by 0 bases and J by 3 bases, with 2 bases of the junction left unmatched. The CDR3 is 15 amino acids. CDR3 loop: CASSVEGQVNQPQHF. CDR3 coding DNA: TGTGCCAGCAGCGTAGAGGGACAGGTCAATCAGCCCCAGCATTTT.

Only a few counts were recorded for this clonotype. V and J are TRBV20-1 and TRBJ2-1; D is possibly TRBD2 (5 bases). CDR3 size: 13 residues. From germline, CDR1 is DFQATT and CDR2 SNEGSKA (reference sequence). In DNA, the CDR3 is TGCTCCCAGCGGCGTAGCTCCTACAATGAGCAGTTCTTC. Translating gives CSQRRSSYNEQFF.

This clonotype came up a few times. V usage is TRBV7-2 and J usage is TRBJ2-2, with D possibly called TRBD1 or TRBD2 (5 bases each). The germline V and J ends were trimmed by 5 bases and 6 bases, with 22 bases remaining between them. Germline CDR1 reads SGHTA; CDR2 reads FQGNSA. CDR3 length: 17 residues. CDR3 residues: CASSKAVGAMGPGELFF. CDR3 nucleotides: TGTGCCAGCAGCAAGGCCGTCGGGGCAATGGGTCCCGGGGAGCTGTTTTTT.

This chain connects TRBV6-2 or TRBV6-3 to TRBJ2-7; no reliable D call. The CDR3 has 11 amino acids. Germline V gene data show CDR1 as MNHEY and CDR2 as SVGEGT. The V end was cut by 7 bases, the J end by 4 bases, with 8 bases between. CDR3 in DNA: TGTGCCAGCACCTCCAGGTACGAGCAGTACTTC. Translating it yields CASTSRYEQYF.

This clonotype was picked up a small number of times. The rearrangement uses TRBV5-1 and TRBJ2-1; TRBD2 agrees at 11 bases. Germline CDR1 reads SGHRS; CDR2 reads YFSETQ. CDR3 length: 18 amino acids. The V segment lost 0 bases and the J segment 6 bases; nucleotides outside the gene matches: 11. In nucleotides, the CDR3 is TGCGCCAGCAGCTTGGTTCCCCCTAGCGGGAGGTGGGGCAATGAGCAGTTCTTC. This gives the protein CASSLVPPSGRWGNEQFF.

This clonotype was seen repeatedly, ten times or more. The J gene is TRBJ2-1, the V gene TRBV29-1; TRBD2 might be the D (5 bases). V was pared by 4 bases and J by 8 bases, with 6 bases between. The V gene's germline CDR1 is SQVTM and CDR2 ANQGSEA. The CDR3 runs to 10 residues. CDR3 bases: TGCAGCGTTGCTAGCCATGAGCAGTTCTTC. Translating it yields CSVASHEQFF.

This clonotype has more than one count but fewer than ten. V is TRBV28 and J is TRBJ2-3; tentative D call: TRBD2 (6 bases). Germline lookup yields CDR1 MDHEN and CDR2 SYDVKM. Trimming took off 6 bases at V and 4 bases at J, with 14 bases between the two ends. The CDR3 extends over 14 amino acids. CDR3 region: CASRTEGPSDTQYF. The CDR3 coding sequence is TGTGCCAGCAGGACGGAGGGACCCTCAGATACGCAGTATTTT.

The rearrangement joins TRBV29-1 to TRBJ2-1; D is possibly TRBD2 (5 bases). CDR1 is SQVTM and CDR2 is ANQGSEA in the germline V gene. V shed 7 bases and J shed 0 bases, with 19 bases lying between them. The CDR3 sequence is 16 residues long. The DNA for the CDR3 is TGCAGCGCAAGCTATCTAGCTTCGAGCTCCTACAATGAGCAGTTCTTC. It translates to CSASYLASSSYNEQFF.

The chain carries TRBV5-1 and TRBJ2-3; 10 nucleotides line up with TRBD1. The CDR3 is 16 amino acids. Trimming cost V 0 bases and J 5 bases; bases outside gene matches: 6. Germline CDR1 SGHRS, CDR2 YFSETQ. This CDR3 is CASSLGPGTGEDTQYF. In DNA form, the CDR3 reads TGCGCCAGCAGCTTGGGCCCCGGGACAGGGGAAGATACGCAGTATTTT.

This clonotype was seen a handful of times. The V call is TRBV20-1, the J call TRBJ2-5, with D possibly matching TRBD2 (6 bases). The CDR3 covers 14 residues. V was shortened by 0 bases and J by 5 bases, with 13 bases between the two germline ends. Germline lookup yields CDR1 DFQATT and CDR2 SNEGSKA (reference sequence). The CDR3 nucleotides read TGCAGTGCTAGAGATTGGGGAGGATTGGAGACCCAGTACTTC. It encodes CSARDWGGLETQYF.

The chain employs TRBV5-1 and TRBJ2-3; 10 bases fit TRBD2. Germline CDR1 reads SGHRS; CDR2 reads YFSETQ. The CDR3 spans 15 residues. With 5 bases clipped from V and 3 bases from J, the junction kept 6 bases outside the gene matches. This chain's CDR3 is CASRAGGPSTDTQYF. The CDR3 DNA follows: TGCGCCAGCAGAGCGGGAGGGCCCTCTACAGATACGCAGTATTTT. The full variable domain, with the rest looked up from reference TRBV5-1 and TRBJ2-3, is KAGVTQTPRYLIKTRGQQVTLSCSPISGHRSVSWYQQTPGQGLQFLFEYFSETQRNKGNFPGRFSGRQFSNSRSEMNVSTLELGDSALYLCASRAGGPSTDTQYFGPGTRLTVL.

This chain links TRBV4-2 with TRBJ2-1; TRBD2 might be the D (6 bases). This CDR3 is built from 15 residues. CDR1 LGHNA and CDR2 YNFKEQ come from the germline V gene. The V gene lost 4 bases and the J gene lost 2 bases, with 12 bases spanning the gap. The CDR3 region has the DNA TGTGCCAGCAGCCTTTGGAGGGCCCCCTACAATGAGCAGTTCTTC. Translated, it gives CASSLWRAPYNEQFF.

The chain has TRBV15 and TRBJ2-6, with a weak D call TRBD2 (6 bases). The CDR3 is 17 residues long. Deletions cut 0 bases from V and 2 bases from J, with 11 bases between. Germline assignment: CDR1 LNHNV and CDR2 YYDKDF (reference sequence). CDR3 protein: CATSREWRGAGANVLTF. DNA for the CDR3: TGTGCCACCAGCAGAGAATGGAGGGGTGCTGGGGCCAACGTCCTGACTTTC.

This clonotype was seen ten or more times. This sequence joins TRBV12-3 or TRBV12-4 and TRBJ2-7; D possibly uses TRBD1 or TRBD2 (5 bases each). V was cut by 5 bases and J by 4 bases, with 21 bases left in between. This CDR3 comprises 16 residues. CDR3 region: CASSPWGSDRQYEQYF. The CDR3 bases are TGTGCCAGCAGTCCCTGGGGTAGCGATAGACAGTACGAGCAGTACTTC.

This clonotype was seen more than once but under ten times. The chain employs TRBV12-3 or TRBV12-4 and TRBJ2-1; D remains unclear. The V end lost 5 bases, the J end lost 0 bases, and 11 bases lay between the germline ends. The CDR3 contains 15 residues. The CDR3 DNA reads TGTGCCAGCAGTCCCCACCTCAGCTCCTACAATGAGCAGTTCTTC. Its protein product is CASSPHLSSYNEQFF.

This clonotype was seen more than once but under ten times. The V and J genes are TRBV6-2 or TRBV6-3 and TRBJ2-7; 11 bases are shared with TRBD2. The CDR3 runs to 16 residues. Germline CDR1 is MNHEY and CDR2 is SVGEGT. J gave up 4 bases and V 2 bases, and 7 bases lay outside the gene matches. The CDR3 here is CASSYRSGRDPYEQYF. The CDR3 DNA reads TGTGCCAGCAGTTACCGTAGCGGGAGGGACCCTTACGAGCAGTACTTC.

The chain recombines TRBV12-3 or TRBV12-4 with TRBJ2-7; 14 positions agree with TRBD2. The CDR3 is made up of 16 amino acids. The V and J ends lost 6 bases and 5 bases, in that order; junction bases with no gene match: 9. In DNA form, the CDR3 reads TGTGCCAGCAGGGACCCGGGACTAGCGGGAGAACACGAGCAGTACTTC. Residues: CASRDPGLAGEHEQYF.